This T cell receptor beta chain is from a study of cytomegalovirus exposure and HLA in healthy donors. CDR3 size: 11 residues. Trimming removed 7 bases from V and 4 bases from J, with 8 bases in between. CDR1 is SEHNR and CDR2 is FQNEAQ in the germline V gene (reference sequence). Broader study findings: The majority of TCR sequences were rare, yet some public TCRs appeared in many donors. Three chains linked to CMV were shown in vitro to be specific for CMV antigens. Investigators reported approximately 150 TCR beta chains as tied to cytomegalovirus.

The donors were part of the 120-subject validation cohort, which stood apart from the approximately 670-subject first cohort. The protocol was immunoSEQ multiplex PCR, while the TCRdb copy is restricted to in-frame clones and leaves out a portion. The table has some 150,000 clones, 87% seen once. In its sample, this clone was seen a few times. As yet, its antigen is unknown. The TCR was taken from a man between 18 and 29 years old in good health and CMV-seropositive. Sequenced material: PBMCs. The rearrangement uses TRBV7-9 and TRBJ2-7; a possible D gene is TRBD1 (6 bases). CDR3 coding DNA: TGTGCCAGCACAGGGACATACGAGCAGTACTTC. Amino acid sequence: CASTGTYEQYF.